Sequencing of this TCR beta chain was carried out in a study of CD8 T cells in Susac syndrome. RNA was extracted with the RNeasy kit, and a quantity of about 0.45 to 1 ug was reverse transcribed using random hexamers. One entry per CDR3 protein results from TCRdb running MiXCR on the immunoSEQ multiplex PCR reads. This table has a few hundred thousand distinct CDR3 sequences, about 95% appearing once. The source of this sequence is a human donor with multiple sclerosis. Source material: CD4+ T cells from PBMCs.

CDR3 sequence: CASSSGQAVKTQYF. For the CDR3, the DNA is TGTGCCAGCAGCTCAGGACAGGCTGTAAAGACCCAGTACTTC. J is TRBJ2-5 and V is TRBV2, with 7 bases that match TRBD1. Germline V gene sequence: CDR1 SNHLY, CDR2 FYNNEI. J was trimmed by 6 bases and V by 6 bases; bases with no gene match: 10. This CDR3 has 14 residues.